The present T cell receptor (beta chain) was sequenced within a study of OX40 agonist ivuxolimab in advanced cancers. CDR1 and CDR2 from the germline V gene are SGHTA and FQGNSA. The CDR3 is 16 residues long. V gave up 5 bases and J gave up 7 bases, with 21 bases separating them. Clones were sequenced by immunoSEQ multiplex PCR, and TCRdb holds only the in-frame ones, with some missing. Among fewer than 65,000 clones listed, roughly nine tenths were seen once. The TCR comes from an adult with an advanced solid tumor such as melanoma, head and neck, liver or kidney cancer. The input for sequencing was CD4+ or CD8+ T cells sorted from blood, taken in a trial of the OX40 agonist ivuxolimab. This chain links TRBV7-2 with TRBJ2-4, with D perhaps matching TRBD2 (5 bases). CDR3 sequence reads: CASSQRGWKWENIQYF. CDR3 DNA sequence: TGTGCCAGCAGCCAACGAGGTTGGAAGTGGGAGAACATTCAGTACTTC. The full variable domain, its missing parts supplied by reference TRBV7-2 and TRBJ2-4, is GAGVSQSPSNKVTEKGKDVELRCDPISGHTALYWYRQSLGQGLEFLIYFQGNSAPDKSGLPSDRFSAERTGGSVSTLTIQRTQQEDSAVYLCASSQRGWKWENIQYFGAGTRLSVL.